Below are 18 T cell receptor beta chains sequenced from a single sample in a study of T cell responses to AZD1222 COVID-19 vaccine. Sequenced by immunoSEQ multiplex PCR; TCRdb stores in-frame clones only, minus some. The sample includes roughly 120,000 clones, about nine tenths of them seen just once. This material consisted of peripheral blood, taken on day 0 of AZD1222 vaccination. The receptors shown here come from an adult in good health.

The chain employs TRBV3-1 (or the pseudogene TRBV3-2) and TRBJ1-5, with D hard to call. CDR3 size: 14 residues. Trimming removed 0 bases from V and 6 bases from J, with 9 bases in between. The germline V gene encodes CDR1 LGHDT and CDR2 YNNKEL (reference sequence). The chain's CDR3 is CASSQERRSQPQHF. As DNA, the CDR3 is TGTGCCAGCAGCCAAGAAAGGAGGAGTCAGCCCCAGCATTTT.

The V gene is TRBV27, the J gene TRBJ2-7, with TRBD2 identical over 7 bases. The junction had 12 bases not matched to a gene; V was cut back by 8 bases and J by 2 bases. The germline V gene has CDR1 MNHEY and CDR2 SMNVEV (reference sequence). This CDR3 has 15 amino acids. CDR3 in DNA: TGTGCCAGCGGTGGGGGGGATAGGGACCCCTACGAGCAGTACTTC. Residues: CASGGGDRDPYEQYF.

This clone has more than one count but fewer than ten. V gene TRBV20-1 combines with J gene TRBJ1-2; TRBD1 agrees at 9 bases. The V gene's germline CDR1 is DFQATT and CDR2 SNEGSKA (reference sequence). Trimming cost V 7 bases and J 8 bases; bases outside gene matches: 5. The length of the CDR3 is 11 residues. This CDR3 reads CSVPGTGGYTF. The CDR3 DNA reads TGCAGTGTCCCCGGGACAGGGGGCTACACCTTC.

This chain joins TRBV28 and TRBJ2-7, with 9 positions matching TRBD1. V trimming: 5 bases; J trimming: 4 bases; junction bases outside the gene matches: 9. This CDR3 region has 15 residues. From germline, CDR1 is MDHEN and CDR2 SYDVKM. The CDR3, as DNA: TGTGCCAGCAGTCTGGCCGGGACAGGGATGTACGAGCAGTACTTC. Translating it yields CASSLAGTGMYEQYF.

The chain combines TRBV27 with TRBJ2-5; 8 bases are a match to TRBD2. The CDR3 is 13 residues long. The V segment lost 6 bases and the J segment 4 bases; nucleotides outside the gene matches: 4. The germline V gene encodes CDR1 MNHEY and CDR2 SMNVEV (reference sequence). CDR3 loop: CASRSGSGETQYF. CDR3 bases: TGTGCCAGCAGGAGCGGGAGTGGAGAGACCCAGTACTTC.

The chain is built from TRBV27 and TRBJ2-7, with 8 bases that match TRBD1. This CDR3 region has 14 residues. Germline CDR1 is MNHEY and CDR2 is SMNVEV (reference sequence). The ends lost 3 bases at V and 1 base at J; junction bases unmatched: 2. The CDR3 bases are TGTGCCAGCAGTTTCCGGACAGGGTCCTACGAGCAGTACTTC. This codes for CASSFRTGSYEQYF.

This chain links TRBV11-2 with TRBJ1-5; tentatively, D is TRBD1 (6 bases). This CDR3 contains 15 residues. Germline-derived CDR1 and CDR2 are SGHAT and FQNNGV. V was shortened by 1 base and J by 4 bases, with 11 bases between the two germline ends. CDR3 region: CASSLGRGRNQPQHF. In DNA, the CDR3 is TGTGCCAGCAGCTTAGGAAGGGGGAGGAATCAGCCCCAGCATTTT.

This clone came up once. The chain employs TRBV6-5 and TRBJ1-6, with D unclear. V lost 10 bases to trimming and J lost 8 bases, with 15 bases between them. Looked up from germline, CDR1 is MNHEY and CDR2 is SVGAGI. This CDR3 is 13 amino acids long. The CDR3 loop reads CATLGFLDSPLHF. CDR3 in DNA: TGTGCCACCCTAGGGTTTCTGGATTCACCCCTCCACTTT.

The chain recombines TRBV19 with TRBJ2-7; the match to TRBD2 covers 7 bases. The junction had 6 bases not matched to a gene; V was cut back by 2 bases and J by 2 bases. Germline CDR1 is LNHDA and CDR2 is SQIVND (reference sequence). CDR3 length: 15 residues. CDR3 region: CASSITGGWAYEQYF. The DNA of the CDR3 is TGTGCCAGTAGTATAACGGGGGGTTGGGCCTACGAGCAGTACTTC.

J is TRBJ2-7 and V is TRBV4-3; D possibly matches TRBD1 or TRBD2 (5 bases each). The CDR3 is 13 residues long. Germline-derived CDR1 and CDR2 are LGHNA and YSLEER. The V and J ends lost 1 base and 7 bases respectively, with 11 bases between them. The CDR3 reads CASSQARGREQYF. The CDR3 DNA reads as TGCGCCAGCAGCCAAGCCCGGGGACGAGAGCAGTACTTC.

This clone has only a few counts. The V call is TRBV11-1, the J call TRBJ2-5, with 10 nucleotides matching TRBD2. Germline loops: CDR1 SGHAT, CDR2 FQDESV (reference sequence). The length of the CDR3 is 16 residues. With 2 bases clipped from V and 1 base from J, the junction kept 4 bases outside the gene matches. The CDR3 here is CASSLRLAGTQETQYF. The CDR3 DNA follows: TGTGCCAGCAGCTTAAGACTAGCGGGCACCCAAGAGACCCAGTACTTC. The whole variable domain, remainder taken from reference TRBV11-1 and TRBJ2-5, is EAEVAQSPRYKITEKSQAVAFWCDPISGHATLYWYRQILGQGPELLVQFQDESVVDDSQLPKDRFSAERLKGVDSTLKIQPAELGDSAMYLCASSLRLAGTQETQYFGPGTRLLVL.

The chain combines TRBV12-3 or TRBV12-4 with TRBJ1-1; 8 bases agree with TRBD1. The ends lost 2 bases at V and 4 bases at J; junction bases unmatched: 0. The CDR3 spans 13 residues. In DNA, the CDR3 is TGTGCCAGCAGTTTACAGGGGGCCACTGAAGCTTTCTTT. As protein: CASSLQGATEAFF.

This chain uses TRBV7-2 with TRBJ2-1, with 15 positions matching TRBD2. J lost 4 bases, V lost 0 bases, and 4 bases had no gene match. The germline V gene encodes CDR1 SGHTA and CDR2 FQGNSA. CDR3 length: 18 amino acids. CDR3 coding DNA: TGTGCCAGCAGCTTAGCGCGGACTAGCGGGGGGGCTTACAATGAGCAGTTCTTC. It is translated as CASSLARTSGGAYNEQFF.

The chain joins TRBV6-1 to TRBJ2-7; D is perhaps TRBD1 or TRBD2 (5 bases each). CDR3 length: 15 residues. Germline CDR1 and CDR2: MNHNS and SASEGT. Trimming removed 2 bases at V and 7 bases at J, with 18 bases between. The CDR3 loop reads CASSEMLAPQGEQYF. CDR3 nucleotides: TGTGCCAGCAGTGAAATGCTAGCACCCCAGGGAGAGCAGTACTTC.

The V call is TRBV7-3, the J call TRBJ2-2, with D possibly matching TRBD1 (5 bases). Trimming removed 1 base from V and 4 bases from J, with 16 bases in between. This CDR3 comprises 17 residues. Germline loops: CDR1 SGHTA, CDR2 FQGTGA. CDR3 protein: CASSLMPSQGSTGELFF. The CDR3, as DNA: TGTGCCAGCAGCTTAATGCCGAGTCAGGGTAGCACCGGGGAGCTGTTTTTT.

This chain uses TRBV7-8 with TRBJ1-5; no reliable D call. The CDR3 runs to 15 residues. V was pared by 2 bases and J by 0 bases, with 8 bases between. CDR1 is SGHVS, CDR2 FQNEAQ, per germline. CDR3 nucleotides: TGTGCCAGCAGCTTATCGGACGGTAGCAATCAGCCCCAGCATTTT. It codes for CASSLSDGSNQPQHF.

The chain recombines TRBV7-9 with TRBJ2-2; TRBD2 matches at 10 bases. The CDR3 consists of 16 residues. Germline loops: CDR1 SEHNR, CDR2 FQNEAQ (reference sequence). The V and J ends lost 4 bases and 5 bases, in that order; junction bases with no gene match: 7. The chain's CDR3 is CASSSRLAGGTGELFF. In DNA form, the CDR3 reads TGTGCCAGCAGCTCTAGACTAGCGGGTGGTACCGGGGAGCTGTTTTTT.

The chain couples TRBV3-1 (or the pseudogene TRBV3-2) to TRBJ2-1, with 12 bases that match TRBD2. Germline trimming cut 6 bases from V and 1 base from J; bases unmatched to any gene: 7. Germline V gene lookup returns CDR1 LGHDT and CDR2 YNNKEL (reference sequence). The CDR3 totals 17 residues. The CDR3, as DNA: TGTGCCAGCAGTCCACACACTAGCGGGGGGTCCTACAATGAGCAGTTCTTC. Protein product: CASSPHTSGGSYNEQFF.